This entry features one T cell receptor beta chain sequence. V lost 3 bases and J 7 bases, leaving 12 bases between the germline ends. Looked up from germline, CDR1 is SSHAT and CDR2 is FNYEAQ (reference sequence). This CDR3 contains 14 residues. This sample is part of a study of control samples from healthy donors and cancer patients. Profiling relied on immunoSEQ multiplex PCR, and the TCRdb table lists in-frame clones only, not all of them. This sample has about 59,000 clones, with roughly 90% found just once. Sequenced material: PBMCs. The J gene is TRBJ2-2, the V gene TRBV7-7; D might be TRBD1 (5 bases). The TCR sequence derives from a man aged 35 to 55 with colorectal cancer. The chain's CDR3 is CASSLGQGLGELFF. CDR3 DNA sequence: TGTGCCAGCAGCTTGGGCCAGGGTCTCGGGGAGCTGTTTTTT.